The sequence of this TCR beta chain was determined in a study of cytomegalovirus exposure and HLA in healthy donors. The donors formed part of the roughly 120-subject validation cohort, distinct from the 666-subject first cohort. This clone has a count of ten or more. Antigen specificity is unknown. The protocol was immunoSEQ multiplex PCR, while the TCRdb copy is restricted to in-frame clones and leaves out a portion. Here the sample spans 150,000 to 200,000 clones, roughly 90% being singletons. The junction had 14 bases not matched to a gene; V was cut back by 0 bases and J by 5 bases. The CDR3 runs to 17 residues. The V gene's germline CDR1 is SGHNT and CDR2 YYREEE (reference sequence). Regarding the study as a whole: The study labeled 170 or so TCR beta chains cytomegalovirus-associated.

The sample taken for sequencing was PBMCs. The clonotype was recovered from a woman aged 18-29 years in good health and CMV-seronegative. The rearrangement links TRBV5-4 to TRBJ2-7; 7 bases map to TRBD2. In DNA, the CDR3 is TGTGCCAGCAGCTTGGCCTGGGGCGGGAGTGAGGCCAACGAGCAGTACTTC. It codes for CASSLAWGGSEANEQYF.